The T cell receptor beta chain described here comes from a study of radiotherapy plus CTLA-4 blockade in lung cancer. Study as a whole: With roughly a third of patients having disease control, objective responses were seen in roughly 18%.

Profiled with immunoSEQ multiplex PCR; TCRdb holds only in-frame clones, not every one. The sample lists approximately 80,000 clones; roughly 79% were seen once. The length of the CDR3 is 15 residues. V was cut by 2 bases and J by 4 bases, with 14 bases left in between. The germline CDR1 and CDR2 sequences are SNHLY and FYNNEI. Regarding this clone: The target antigen is unknown.

General study findings and limits: The study found tumor-derived TCR clones expanded in blood after radiotherapy plus ipilimumab.

Here the sequenced sample was peripheral blood, taken from a patient treated with radiotherapy plus ipilimumab. The sequence came from a human donor with non-small cell lung cancer whose response to radiotherapy plus ipilimumab could not be evaluated. Some clones in this sample may be carry-over from other donors' samples. The chain joins TRBV2 to TRBJ1-1; maybe TRBD1 (5 bases). Written as DNA, the CDR3 is TGTGCCAGCAGTGAAAATAGTCAGGGAGGCACTGAAGCTTTCTTT. Protein sequence: CASSENSQGGTEAFF.